This T cell receptor beta chain was found in a study of T cell responses to AZD1222 COVID-19 vaccine. Study-level points and caveats: Regions 160-218 and 743-854 dominated among vaccine-associated CD4 TCRs spanning spike.

Trimming removed 5 bases from V and 5 bases from J, with 11 bases in between. Germline V CDR1 and CDR2: SGHTA, FQGNSA. This CDR3 region has 13 residues. Second doses were pooled across both intervals (about 4 or about 12 weeks). A note on this clone: Its antigen is undetermined.

Libraries were prepared by immunoSEQ multiplex PCR; TCRdb keeps only in-frame clonotypes and omits some of them. The sample includes about 46,000 clones, 85% to 90% of them seen just once. This chain connects TRBV7-2 to TRBJ2-3; D is possibly TRBD2 (6 bases). This TCR came from an adult who received the AZD1222 COVID-19 vaccine. Specimen: peripheral blood, collected 28 days after the second AZD1222 dose. CDR3: CASSRGSGDTQYF. CDR3 in DNA: TGTGCCAGCAGCCGGGGGAGTGGAGATACGCAGTATTTT.